Listed below are T cell receptor beta chains from one sample, sequenced in a study of tumor T cells in aggressive B-cell lymphoma. Some clones are missing from TCRdb's copy, which holds only in-frame ones; the method was immunoSEQ multiplex PCR. The repertoire holds about 5,300 clones, about 90% seen once, with 2.5% to 3% in the top ten. Sequences were obtained from tumor tissue. These receptors were obtained from an adult with diffuse large B cell lymphoma. The CDR3 runs from the conserved cysteine through the conserved F or W. Fields, in order: V gene, J gene, clone size, D gene, CDR3 protein, CDR3 DNA. A D gene is named only where the DNA matches it firmly. Clone size is given for some rows only: seen once, a few or many times, or a class if the clone is expanded.

v_call: TRBV9
j_call: TRBJ1-1
clone_size: .
d_call: TRBD1
cdr3_aa: CASSPSGTGALNTEAFF
cdr3_nt: TGTGCCAGCAGCCCAAGTGGGACAGGGGCTTTGAACACTGAAGCTTTCTTT

v_call: TRBV19
j_call: TRBJ1-5
clone_size: .
d_call: .
cdr3_aa: CASSIPGFNQPQHF
cdr3_nt: TGTGCCAGTAGTATCCCCGGGTTCAATCAGCCCCAGCATTTT

v_call: TRBV7-2
j_call: TRBJ1-1
clone_size: .
d_call: .
cdr3_aa: CASSLDYHEVKDTEAFF
cdr3_nt: TGTGCCAGCAGCTTAGATTACCATGAGGTGAAAGACACTGAAGCTTTCTTT

v_call: TRBV11-1
j_call: TRBJ1-1
clone_size: .
d_call: .
cdr3_aa: CASSLAQKGGNTEAFF
cdr3_nt: TGTGCCAGCAGCTTAGCGCAAAAAGGGGGGAACACTGAAGCTTTCTTT

v_call: TRBV6-1
j_call: TRBJ2-2
clone_size: .
d_call: .
cdr3_aa: CASSEMRAAANTGELFF
cdr3_nt: TGTGCCAGCAGTGAAATGAGGGCAGCTGCGAACACCGGGGAGCTGTTTTTT

v_call: TRBV5-8
j_call: TRBJ1-4
clone_size: .
d_call: .
cdr3_aa: CASSRELTPTNEKLFF
cdr3_nt: TGTGCCAGCAGCCGGGAGTTGACCCCAACTAATGAAAAACTGTTTTTT

v_call: TRBV27
j_call: TRBJ2-5
clone_size: .
d_call: .
cdr3_aa: CASSLRGQETQYF
cdr3_nt: TGTGCCAGCAGTTTGCGGGGGCAGGAGACCCAGTACTTC

v_call: TRBV4-1
j_call: TRBJ1-1
clone_size: .
d_call: .
cdr3_aa: CASSQVSGYGTEAFF
cdr3_nt: TGCGCCAGCAGCCAAGTTTCGGGATATGGCACTGAAGCTTTCTTT

v_call: TRBV30
j_call: TRBJ1-4
clone_size: .
d_call: .
cdr3_aa: CAWSSTTGTNEKLFF
cdr3_nt: TGTGCCTGGAGTTCAACGACAGGAACTAATGAAAAACTGTTTTTT

v_call: TRBV15
j_call: TRBJ2-5
clone_size: .
d_call: .
cdr3_aa: CATSRGLKETQYF
cdr3_nt: TGTGCCACCAGCAGAGGGCTTAAAGAGACCCAGTACTTC

v_call: TRBV6-5
j_call: TRBJ2-1
clone_size: .
d_call: TRBD2
cdr3_aa: CASSSLLARYNEQFF
cdr3_nt: TGTGCCAGCAGTTCACTACTAGCGAGGTACAATGAGCAGTTCTTC

v_call: TRBV7-8
j_call: TRBJ2-5
clone_size: .
d_call: .
cdr3_aa: CASSLAEAGWGQETQYF
cdr3_nt: TGTGCCAGCAGCTTAGCGGAAGCAGGGTGGGGACAAGAGACCCAGTACTTC

v_call: TRBV28
j_call: TRBJ1-5
clone_size: .
d_call: TRBD1
cdr3_aa: CASTGDSFNQPQHF
cdr3_nt: TGTGCCAGCACTGGGGACAGTTTCAATCAGCCCCAGCATTTT

v_call: TRBV4-1
j_call: TRBJ2-1
clone_size: .
d_call: .
cdr3_aa: CASSQVEGVYNEQFF
cdr3_nt: TGCGCCAGCAGCCAAGTGGAGGGAGTGTACAATGAGCAGTTCTTC

v_call: TRBV5-6
j_call: TRBJ1-1
clone_size: .
d_call: .
cdr3_aa: CASSTQDSLNTEAFF
cdr3_nt: TGTGCCAGCAGCACCCAGGACAGCCTGAACACTGAAGCTTTCTTT

v_call: TRBV7-6
j_call: TRBJ1-2
clone_size: .
d_call: TRBD1
cdr3_aa: CASSLAPQGANYGYTF
cdr3_nt: TGTGCCAGCAGCCTTGCCCCACAGGGGGCTAACTATGGCTACACCTTC

v_call: TRBV29-1
j_call: TRBJ1-2
clone_size: .
d_call: .
cdr3_aa: CSVDRGAHDYGYTF
cdr3_nt: TGCAGCGTTGATCGGGGGGCTCACGACTATGGCTACACCTTC

v_call: TRBV9
j_call: TRBJ1-2
clone_size: .
d_call: .
cdr3_aa: CASSVEAGGAGGYTF
cdr3_nt: TGTGCCAGCAGCGTAGAAGCGGGCGGGGCGGGTGGCTACACCTTC

v_call: TRBV25-1
j_call: TRBJ1-1
clone_size: .
d_call: .
cdr3_aa: CASSVTGMNTEAFF
cdr3_nt: TGTGCCAGCAGTGTTACAGGGATGAACACTGAAGCTTTCTTT

v_call: TRBV28
j_call: TRBJ1-5
clone_size: .
d_call: .
cdr3_aa: CASTSSNQPQHF
cdr3_nt: TGTGCCAGCACCTCTAGCAATCAGCCCCAGCATTTT

v_call: TRBV7-2
j_call: TRBJ2-2
clone_size: .
d_call: .
cdr3_aa: CASSLGLGGGITGELFF
cdr3_nt: TGTGCCAGCAGCCTCGGTCTAGGGGGGGGAATCACCGGGGAGCTGTTTTTT

v_call: TRBV5-1
j_call: TRBJ2-7
clone_size: .
d_call: TRBD2
cdr3_aa: CASSLLAGGISYEQYF
cdr3_nt: TGCGCCAGCAGCTTACTAGCGGGAGGGATTTCCTACGAGCAGTACTTC

v_call: TRBV2
j_call: TRBJ2-3
clone_size: .
d_call: .
cdr3_aa: CASSPGFTDTQYF
cdr3_nt: TGTGCCAGCAGCCCAGGATTCACAGATACGCAGTATTTT

v_call: TRBV28
j_call: TRBJ2-7
clone_size: .
d_call: .
cdr3_aa: CAGSEAANSHEQYF
cdr3_nt: TGTGCCGGGTCCGAGGCAGCTAATTCCCACGAGCAGTACTTC

v_call: TRBV25-1
j_call: TRBJ1-1
clone_size: .
d_call: .
cdr3_aa: CASSGTLNTEAFF
cdr3_nt: TGTGCCAGCAGTGGGACACTGAACACTGAAGCTTTCTTT

v_call: TRBV5-1
j_call: TRBJ2-1
clone_size: .
d_call: .
cdr3_aa: CASDPGESYNEQFF
cdr3_nt: TGCGCCAGCGACCCAGGGGAGTCCTACAATGAGCAGTTCTTC

v_call: TRBV9
j_call: TRBJ2-7
clone_size: .
d_call: .
cdr3_aa: CASSVDLGSSVHEQYF
cdr3_nt: TGTGCCAGCAGCGTAGACCTGGGTTCCAGCGTCCACGAGCAGTACTTC

v_call: TRBV7-2
j_call: TRBJ2-7
clone_size: .
d_call: TRBD1
cdr3_aa: CASSLPDRGFYEQYF
cdr3_nt: TGTGCCAGCAGCTTACCGGACAGGGGTTTCTACGAGCAGTACTTC

v_call: TRBV7-2
j_call: TRBJ2-5
clone_size: .
d_call: TRBD2
cdr3_aa: CASSPWGGQETQYF
cdr3_nt: TGTGCCAGCAGCCCCTGGGGGGGGCAAGAGACCCAGTACTTC

v_call: TRBV15
j_call: TRBJ2-7
clone_size: .
d_call: TRBD1
cdr3_aa: CATSRGDSYEQYF
cdr3_nt: TGTGCCACCAGCAGAGGGGACAGCTACGAGCAGTACTTC

v_call: TRBV7-2
j_call: TRBJ1-1
clone_size: few
d_call: .
cdr3_aa: CASSFTTGSTEAFF
cdr3_nt: TGTGCCAGCAGCTTCACCACAGGGAGCACTGAAGCTTTCTTT

v_call: TRBV12-5
j_call: TRBJ2-7
clone_size: .
d_call: .
cdr3_aa: CASAPDSLSSYEQYF
cdr3_nt: TGTGCTAGTGCCCCAGACAGCCTGAGTTCCTACGAGCAGTACTTC

v_call: TRBV28
j_call: TRBJ2-7
clone_size: .
d_call: .
cdr3_aa: CASSFPPISSTPGFSYEQYF
cdr3_nt: TGTGCCAGCAGTTTTCCCCCGATTAGTTCCACACCGGGATTCTCCTACGAGCAGTACTTC

v_call: TRBV28
j_call: TRBJ2-7
clone_size: once
d_call: TRBD1
cdr3_aa: CASSPGGHYEQYF
cdr3_nt: TGTGCCAGCAGCCCAGGGGGTCACTACGAGCAGTACTTC

v_call: TRBV7-8
j_call: TRBJ2-1
clone_size: .
d_call: .
cdr3_aa: CASSSAGGNPYNEQFF
cdr3_nt: TGTGCCAGCAGCTCCGCTGGAGGGAATCCCTACAATGAGCAGTTCTTC

v_call: TRBV19
j_call: TRBJ2-7
clone_size: .
d_call: .
cdr3_aa: CASSIRDTSYEQYF
cdr3_nt: TGTGCCAGTAGTATCAGGGACACGTCCTACGAGCAGTACTTC

v_call: TRBV29-1
j_call: TRBJ1-1
clone_size: once
d_call: .
cdr3_aa: CSVGTYSNTEAFF
cdr3_nt: TGCAGCGTTGGGACATACTCGAACACTGAAGCTTTCTTT

v_call: TRBV5-6
j_call: TRBJ1-1
clone_size: .
d_call: .
cdr3_aa: CASSIFNTEAFF
cdr3_nt: TGTGCCAGCAGCATATTTAACACTGAAGCTTTCTTT

v_call: TRBV5-4
j_call: TRBJ2-6
clone_size: .
d_call: .
cdr3_aa: CASSPRLTGGANVLTF
cdr3_nt: TGTGCCAGCAGCCCTCGACTAACGGGAGGGGCCAACGTCCTGACTTTC

v_call: TRBV2
j_call: TRBJ1-5
clone_size: .
d_call: TRBD1
cdr3_aa: CASSVDRDLPNQPQHF
cdr3_nt: TGTGCCAGCAGCGTTGACAGGGACCTCCCAAATCAGCCCCAGCATTTT

v_call: TRBV11-2
j_call: TRBJ2-7
clone_size: .
d_call: .
cdr3_aa: CASSPFGGGTGYEQYF
cdr3_nt: TGTGCCAGCAGCCCATTCGGGGGGGGGACAGGGTACGAGCAGTACTTC

v_call: TRBV13
j_call: TRBJ2-7
clone_size: .
d_call: .
cdr3_aa: CASSSTYEQYF
cdr3_nt: TGTGCCAGCAGCTCCACCTACGAGCAGTACTTC

v_call: TRBV6-5
j_call: TRBJ2-7
clone_size: .
d_call: TRBD2
cdr3_aa: CASSSGGEQYF
cdr3_nt: TGTGCCAGCTCTAGCGGGGGCGAGCAGTACTTC

v_call: TRBV7-9
j_call: TRBJ2-1
clone_size: once
d_call: TRBD1
cdr3_aa: CASRSNRDRVYNEQFF
cdr3_nt: TGTGCCAGCAGGTCGAACCGGGACAGGGTTTACAATGAGCAGTTCTTC

v_call: TRBV20-1
j_call: TRBJ2-7
clone_size: .
d_call: .
cdr3_aa: CSAESRGEQYF
cdr3_nt: TGCAGTGCTGAGTCCCGAGGAGAGCAGTACTTC

v_call: TRBV19
j_call: TRBJ2-5
clone_size: .
d_call: .
cdr3_aa: CASSRTGFHRIGETQYF
cdr3_nt: TGTGCCAGTAGTAGAACGGGTTTCCATCGCATCGGCGAGACCCAGTACTTC

v_call: TRBV11-3
j_call: TRBJ2-7
clone_size: .
d_call: .
cdr3_aa: CASSYRASYEQYF
cdr3_nt: TGTGCCAGCAGTTACAGGGCCTCCTACGAGCAGTACTTC